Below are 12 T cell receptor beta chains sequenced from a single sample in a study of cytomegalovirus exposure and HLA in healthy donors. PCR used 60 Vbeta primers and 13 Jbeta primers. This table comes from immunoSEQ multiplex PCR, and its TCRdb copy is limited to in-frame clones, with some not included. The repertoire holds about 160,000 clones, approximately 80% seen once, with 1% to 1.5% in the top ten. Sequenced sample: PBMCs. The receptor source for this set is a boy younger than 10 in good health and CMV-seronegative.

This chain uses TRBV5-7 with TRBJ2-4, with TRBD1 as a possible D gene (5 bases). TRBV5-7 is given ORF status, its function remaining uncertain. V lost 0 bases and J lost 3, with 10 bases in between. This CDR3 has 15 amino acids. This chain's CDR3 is CASSLGGQVKNIQYF. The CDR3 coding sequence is TGTGCCAGCAGCTTGGGAGGACAAGTCAAAAACATTCAGTACTTC.

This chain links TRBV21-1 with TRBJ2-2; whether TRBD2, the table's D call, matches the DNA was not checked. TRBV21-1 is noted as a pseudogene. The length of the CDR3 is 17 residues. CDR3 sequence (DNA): TGTGCCAGCAGCAAAGTTCAAAGTAGGAGCGACACCGGGGAGCTGTTTTTT. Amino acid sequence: CASSKVQSRSDTGELFF.

This CDR3 reads CASSLGWGTTEAFF. The CDR3 nucleotides are TGTGCCAGCAGCTTAGGATGGGGGACAACTGAAGCTTTCTTT. The V call is TRBV13, the J call TRBJ1-1; a weak D match, TRBD1 (6 bases). This CDR3 contains 14 residues. Germline V gene lookup returns CDR1 PRHDT and CDR2 FYEKMQ (reference sequence). Deletions cut 0 bases from V and 5 bases from J, with 10 bases between.

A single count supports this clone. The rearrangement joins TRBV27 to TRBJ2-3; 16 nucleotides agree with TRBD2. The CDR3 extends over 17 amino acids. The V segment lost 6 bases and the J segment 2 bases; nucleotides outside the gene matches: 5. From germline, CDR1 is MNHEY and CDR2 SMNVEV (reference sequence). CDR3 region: CASSAGTSGRATDTQYF. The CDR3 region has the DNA TGTGCCAGCAGCGCCGGGACTAGCGGGAGGGCCACAGATACGCAGTATTTT.

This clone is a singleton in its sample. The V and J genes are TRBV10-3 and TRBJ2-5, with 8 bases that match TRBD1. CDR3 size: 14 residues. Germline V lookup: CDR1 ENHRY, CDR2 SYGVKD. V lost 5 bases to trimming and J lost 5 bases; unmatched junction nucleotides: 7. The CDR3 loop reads CAISPGTGWETQYF. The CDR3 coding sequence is TGTGCCATCAGTCCCGGGACAGGTTGGGAGACCCAGTACTTC.

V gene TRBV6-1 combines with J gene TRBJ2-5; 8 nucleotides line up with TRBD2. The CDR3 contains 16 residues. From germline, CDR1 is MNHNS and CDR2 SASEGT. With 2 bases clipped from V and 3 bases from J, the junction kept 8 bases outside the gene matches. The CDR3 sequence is CASSESRLAGKETQYF. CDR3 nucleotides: TGTGCCAGCAGTGAATCGAGGTTAGCGGGGAAAGAGACCCAGTACTTC.

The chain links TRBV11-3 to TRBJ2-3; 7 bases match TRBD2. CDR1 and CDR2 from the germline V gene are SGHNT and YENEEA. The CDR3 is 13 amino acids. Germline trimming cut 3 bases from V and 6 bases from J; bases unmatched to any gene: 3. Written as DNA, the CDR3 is TGTGCCAGCAGCTTGAGTAGCGGGGATACGCAGTATTTT. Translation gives CASSLSSGDTQYF.

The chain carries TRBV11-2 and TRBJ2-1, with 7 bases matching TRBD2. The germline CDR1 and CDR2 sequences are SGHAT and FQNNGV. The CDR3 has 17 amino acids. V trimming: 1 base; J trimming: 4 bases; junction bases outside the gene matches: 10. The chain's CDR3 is CASSLAVGGPSYNEQFF. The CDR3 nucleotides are TGTGCCAGCAGCTTAGCGGTGGGAGGGCCATCTTACAATGAGCAGTTCTTC.

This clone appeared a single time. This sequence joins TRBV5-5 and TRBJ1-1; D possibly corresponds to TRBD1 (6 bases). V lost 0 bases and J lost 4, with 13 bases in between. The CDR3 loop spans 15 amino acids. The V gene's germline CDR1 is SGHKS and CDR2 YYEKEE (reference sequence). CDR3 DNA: TGTGCCAGCAGCTTGGTGGCAGGGGCGGGCACTGAAGCTTTCTTT. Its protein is CASSLVAGAGTEAFF.

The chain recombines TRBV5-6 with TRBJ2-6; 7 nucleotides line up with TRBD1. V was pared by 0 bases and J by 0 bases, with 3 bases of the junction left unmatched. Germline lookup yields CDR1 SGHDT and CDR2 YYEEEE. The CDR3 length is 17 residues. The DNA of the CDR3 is TGTGCCAGCAGCTTGGCCGGGACAGCCTCTGGGGCCAACGTCCTGACTTTC. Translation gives CASSLAGTASGANVLTF.

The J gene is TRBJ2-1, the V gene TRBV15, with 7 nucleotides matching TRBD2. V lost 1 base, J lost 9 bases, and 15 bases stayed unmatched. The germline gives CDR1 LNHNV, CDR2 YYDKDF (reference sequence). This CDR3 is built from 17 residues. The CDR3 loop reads CATSRGLSGGRESEQFF. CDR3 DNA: TGTGCCACCAGCAGAGGCCTCTCCGGGGGGAGGGAGAGTGAGCAGTTCTTC.

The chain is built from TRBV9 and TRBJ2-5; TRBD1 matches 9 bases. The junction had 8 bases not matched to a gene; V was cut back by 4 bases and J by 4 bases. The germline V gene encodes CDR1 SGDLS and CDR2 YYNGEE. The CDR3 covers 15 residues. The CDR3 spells CASSFRTGGGETQYF. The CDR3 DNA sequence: TGTGCCAGCAGCTTCAGAACAGGGGGCGGAGAGACCCAGTACTTC.